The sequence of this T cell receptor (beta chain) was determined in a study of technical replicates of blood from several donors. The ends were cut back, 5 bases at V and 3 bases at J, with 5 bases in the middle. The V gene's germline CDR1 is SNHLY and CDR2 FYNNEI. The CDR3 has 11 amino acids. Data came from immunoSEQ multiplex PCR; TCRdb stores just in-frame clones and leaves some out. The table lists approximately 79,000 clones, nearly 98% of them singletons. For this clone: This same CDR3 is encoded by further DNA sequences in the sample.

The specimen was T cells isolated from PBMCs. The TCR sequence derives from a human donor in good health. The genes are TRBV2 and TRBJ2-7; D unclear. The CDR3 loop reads CASSPGYEQYF. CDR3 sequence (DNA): TGTGCCAGCAGTCCGGGCTACGAGCAGTACTTC. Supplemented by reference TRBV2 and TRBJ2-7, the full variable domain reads EPEVTQTPSHQVTQMGQEVILRCVPISNHLYFYWYRQILGQKVEFLVSFYNNEISEKSEIFDDQFSVERPDGSNFTLKIRSTKLEDSAMYFCASSPGYEQYFGPGTRLTVT.